This TCR beta chain was obtained from a study of T-cell memory formation after mild COVID-19. TCRdb called the 5' RACE reads again in MiXCR, with one record for every CDR3 protein. The data hold hundreds of thousands of distinct CDR3 sequences, with roughly 15% observed a single time. V was pared by 5 bases and J by 9 bases, with 14 bases between. The length of the CDR3 is 12 residues. Germline assignment: CDR1 DFQATT and CDR2 SNEGSKA (reference sequence). The sequencing input was PBMCs or a T cell subset sorted from them (not recorded which). The chain recombines TRBV20-1 with TRBJ1-5; D possibly corresponds to TRBD1 (6 bases). The TCR was taken from a man between 18 and 29 years old who had mild COVID-19 (a few samples of this study predate the infection). Cell type and time point are not known. The CDR3 here is CSAPRGDSPQHF. As DNA, the CDR3 is TGCAGTGCTCCGAGGGGGGACTCGCCCCAGCATTTT.